Below are 28 T cell receptor beta chains sequenced from a single sample in a study of shared clonotypes between healthy human individuals (dated by TCRdb to 2018 to 2021). CD8 naive samples were CD45RO-negative cells positively selected for CCR7, giving a CD45RA+CCR7+ population that excluded TemRA cells. Library method: the immunoSEQ multiplex PCR assay. This immuneACCESS table, as held by TCRdb, lists in-frame sequences with V and J called but not all clones. Of the missing ones, under half trace to an unresolved V gene in checked studies; the others have no known cause. The sample data list about 2.1 million clones, and over 85% of these were observed just once. Around 1.7% of the sample comes from the top ten. The specimen was naive CD8+ T cells from PBMCs. According to the study, the label for this sample's cell subset or site signals: CD45RA+CCR7+. These receptors all stem from a man between 18 and 35 years old in good health. Some clones in this sample may be carry-over from other donors' samples.

Details on this clone: A junction boundary mismatches the germline segment, possibly from a read error. The chain uses TRBV6-5 and TRBJ2-1; 10 positions match TRBD2. The CDR3 is 11 residues long. The germline gives CDR1 MNHEY, CDR2 SVGAGI. As DNA, the CDR3 is TGTGCCAGCAGTCAAGGGACTAGCGAAGTCTTC. Its protein product is CASSQGTSEVF.

This chain joins TRBV11-2 and TRBJ2-4; D possibly matches TRBD1 or TRBD2 (6 bases each). Trimming shortened V by 7 bases and J by 6 bases, and 19 bases separated the two germline ends. Germline V gene lookup returns CDR1 SGHAT and CDR2 FQNNGV. CDR3 length: 15 amino acids. CDR3 loop: CASTTGAGRGNIQYF. The CDR3 region has the DNA TGTGCCAGCACCACGGGGGCGGGACGAGGAAACATTCAGTACTTC.

This chain uses TRBV4-3 with TRBJ2-7, with 8 bases matching TRBD1. This CDR3 has 15 amino acids. The V segment lost 4 bases and the J segment 2 bases; nucleotides outside the gene matches: 7. CDR1 and CDR2 from the germline V gene are LGHNA and YSLEER. Written as DNA, the CDR3 is TGCGCCAGCAGCCTAGGACAGGGCAGCCCCTACGAGCAGTACTTC. Translating gives CASSLGQGSPYEQYF.

As for this clone: The sample holds other DNA sequences that translate to the same CDR3. J is TRBJ1-5 and V is TRBV10-3, with a tentative D call TRBD1 (5 bases). V dropped 3 bases and J dropped 0 bases, with 9 bases sitting between them. The V gene's germline CDR1 is ENHRY and CDR2 SYGVKD. There are 15 residues in the CDR3. The CDR3 sequence: CAISDRGYSNQPQHF. CDR3 nucleotide sequence: TGTGCCATCAGTGATCGGGGCTATAGCAATCAGCCCCAGCATTTT.

The chain links TRBV4-1 to TRBJ2-3, with D uncertain. The CDR3 contains 12 residues. Deletions cut 2 bases from V and 6 bases from J, with 6 bases between. Germline V lookup: CDR1 MGHRA, CDR2 YSYEKL. This chain's CDR3 is CASSQLRDTQYF. Here the CDR3 DNA reads TGCGCCAGCAGCCAACTCCGGGATACGCAGTATTTT.

In DNA form, the CDR3 reads TGTGCCAGCAGCTTTGGGGACGCCGGGGAGCTGTTTTTT. Translating gives CASSFGDAGELFF. The chain joins TRBV25-1 to TRBJ2-2; possibly TRBD1 or TRBD2 for D (5 bases each). This CDR3 has 13 amino acids. CDR1 and CDR2 from the germline V gene are MGHDK and SYGVNS. Trimming stripped 6 bases from V and 6 bases from J, with 11 bases between.

The table lists this clone with a few counts. This sequence joins TRBV6-1 and TRBJ1-5; D remains unclear. CDR3 length: 12 residues. The germline V gene encodes CDR1 MNHNS and CDR2 SASEGT. Trimming removed 8 bases at V and 4 bases at J, with 9 bases between. CDR3 region: CASCVGNQPQHF. CDR3 coding DNA: TGTGCCAGCTGCGTGGGTAATCAGCCCCAGCATTTT.

The genes are TRBV6-4 and TRBJ2-3; 7 nucleotides match TRBD1. J was trimmed by 1 base and V by 6 bases; bases with no gene match: 7. There are 15 residues in the CDR3. Germline V lookup: CDR1 MRHNA, CDR2 SNTAGT. The CDR3 loop is CASSLRGLGTDTQYF. The CDR3 DNA reads TGTGCCAGCAGCCTGAGGGGGCTCGGCACAGATACGCAGTATTTT.

The chain uses TRBV9 and TRBJ2-1; a weak D match, TRBD2 (5 bases). The V gene lost 4 bases and the J gene lost 6 bases, with 14 bases spanning the gap. Germline V gives CDR1 SGDLS, CDR2 YYNGEE. CDR3 length: 14 amino acids. CDR3 nucleotides: TGTGCCAGCAGCCCCGCGAGGGCCCCCAATGAGCAGTTCTTC. This translates into CASSPARAPNEQFF. The full variable domain, completed using reference TRBV9 and TRBJ2-1, is DSGVTQTPKHLITATGQRVTLRCSPRSGDLSVYWYQQSLDQGLQFLIQYYNGEERAKGNILERFSAQQFPDLHSELNLSSLELGDSALYFCASSPARAPNEQFFGPGTRLTVL.

V is TRBV15 and J is TRBJ2-7; D uncertain. Germline V gene lookup returns CDR1 LNHNV and CDR2 YYDKDF (reference sequence). The CDR3 runs to 13 residues. Trimming shortened V by 1 base and J by 6 bases, and 10 bases separated the two germline ends. The CDR3 nucleotides are TGTGCCACCAGCAGAGTACGTCATTCCGAGCAGTACTTC. It translates to CATSRVRHSEQYF. The complete variable domain, with remaining parts taken from reference TRBV15 and TRBJ2-7, reads DAMVIQNPRYQVTQFGKPVTLSCSQTLNHNVMYWYQQKSSQAPKLLFHYYDKDFNNEADTPDNFQSRRPNTSFCFLDIRSPGLGDTAMYLCATSRVRHSEQYFGPGTRLTVT.

The rearrangement uses TRBV6-5 and TRBJ2-1; 8 bases agree with TRBD2. The CDR3 is made up of 14 amino acids. Germline V CDR1 and CDR2: MNHEY, SVGAGI. The ends lost 2 bases at V and 4 bases at J; junction bases unmatched: 1. Here the CDR3 reads CASSYEREYNEQFF. The CDR3, as DNA: TGTGCCAGCAGTTACGAGCGGGAGTACAATGAGCAGTTCTTC.

This clone was seen just once. CDR3 region: CASSSRDRVGTEAFF. The CDR3, as DNA: TGTGCCAGCAGTTCCCGCGACAGGGTAGGGACTGAAGCTTTCTTT. The chain couples TRBV6-5 to TRBJ1-1; TRBD1 matches at 7 bases. This CDR3 is 15 amino acids long. The V gene end was trimmed by 4 bases and the J gene end by 5 bases; junction bases not matched to a gene: 10. Germline loops: CDR1 MNHEY, CDR2 SVGAGI.

This chain connects TRBV7-3 to TRBJ2-7; a possible D gene is TRBD1 (5 bases). Trimming removed 3 bases at V and 6 bases at J, with 15 bases between. This CDR3 is 14 amino acids long. CDR1 and CDR2 from the germline V gene are SGHTA and FQGTGA. CDR3 DNA sequence: TGTGCCAGCAGCTTTACCCACAGGTCGGGCGAGCAGTACTTC. Its translation is CASSFTHRSGEQYF.

The chain recombines TRBV15 with TRBJ2-7; no definite D call. Trimming took off 7 bases at V and 4 bases at J, with 11 bases between the two ends. This CDR3 is 12 amino acids long. Germline CDR1 is LNHNV and CDR2 is YYDKDF (reference sequence). CDR3 nucleotides: TGTGCCACCAAAGATTACAATTACGAGCAGTACTTC. Residues: CATKDYNYEQYF.

This rearrangement joins TRBV27 to TRBJ2-7, with 9 bases fitting TRBD2. There are 18 residues in the CDR3. In germline, CDR1 is MNHEY, CDR2 SMNVEV (reference sequence). V shed 0 bases, J shed 3 bases, and the junction held 12 bases outside the gene matches. CDR3 sequence: CASSLSPPSREGLYEQYF. The CDR3 DNA is TGTGCCAGCAGTTTATCCCCCCCGTCGCGGGAGGGCCTCTACGAGCAGTACTTC.

The rearrangement links TRBV28 to TRBJ2-3; 8 nucleotides line up with TRBD1. J was trimmed by 2 bases and V by 6 bases; bases with no gene match: 22. The CDR3 totals 20 residues. CDR1 MDHEN and CDR2 SYDVKM come from the germline V gene. CDR3 DNA sequence: TGTGCCAGCAGCCACCCGAAGGGACAGGAAGGTCTTCTTGCCACAGATACGCAGTATTTT. Encoded protein: CASSHPKGQEGLLATDTQYF.

The chain joins TRBV7-8 to TRBJ2-2; TRBD2 aligns across 8 bases. Trimming cost V 5 bases and J 5 bases; bases outside gene matches: 4. Germline assignment: CDR1 SGHVS and CDR2 FQNEAQ. The CDR3 is 14 residues long. CDR3 in amino acids: CASSELAGTGELFF. The DNA for the CDR3 is TGTGCCAGCAGCGAATTAGCGGGAACCGGGGAGCTGTTTTTT.

This clone appeared a single time. The same CDR3 is also encoded by other DNA sequences in this sample. V usage is TRBV9 and J usage is TRBJ2-7; D is unresolved. The CDR3 spans 15 residues. CDR1 and CDR2 (germline): SGDLS, YYNGEE. The ends were cut back, 0 bases at V and 4 bases at J, with 14 bases in the middle. CDR3 DNA: TGTGCCAGCAGCGTAGACCCTTTAAGTTCATACGAGCAGTACTTC. Its protein is CASSVDPLSSYEQYF.

The rearrangement links TRBV27 to TRBJ1-5; the D gene is possibly TRBD1 (5 bases). CDR1 is MNHEY and CDR2 is SMNVEV in the germline V gene (reference sequence). This CDR3 is 14 amino acids long. Trimming pared 2 bases from V and 6 bases from J, leaving 11 bases between. The CDR3 DNA sequence: TGTGCCAGCAGTTTAGACAGTATTGGTCAGCCCCAGCATTTT. It yields the protein CASSLDSIGQPQHF.

The sample holds a few counts of this clone. This rearrangement joins TRBV30 to TRBJ2-2; D ambiguous. CDR3 length: 12 residues. Trimming took off 5 bases at V and 1 base at J, with 5 bases between the two ends. CDR1 and CDR2 from the germline V gene are GTSNPN and SVGIG (reference sequence). The CDR3 nucleotides are TGTGCCTGGGTAGAGAACACCGGGGAGCTGTTTTTT. It yields the protein CAWVENTGELFF.

The chain joins TRBV9 to TRBJ2-4; D may match TRBD1 or TRBD2 (5 bases each). The CDR3 extends over 13 amino acids. Germline V gives CDR1 SGDLS, CDR2 YYNGEE. V lost 3 bases and J 3 bases, leaving 7 bases between the germline ends. CDR3 residues: CASSDGGKNIQYF. The CDR3 coding sequence is TGTGCCAGCAGCGATGGGGGCAAAAACATTCAGTACTTC.

This clone appeared a single time. This chain joins TRBV7-2 and TRBJ2-7; D is ambiguous. Germline CDR1 and CDR2: SGHTA and FQGNSA. With 1 base removed from V and 1 base from J, the gap between germline ends came to 8 bases. This CDR3 comprises 14 residues. The CDR3 sequence: CASSLGLHSYEQYF. DNA for the CDR3: TGTGCCAGCAGCTTAGGGCTGCATTCCTACGAGCAGTACTTC.

V is TRBV5-5 and J is TRBJ1-2; 7 nucleotides agree with TRBD1. Germline CDR1 is SGHKS and CDR2 is YYEKEE (reference sequence). The CDR3 runs to 18 residues. The V segment lost 0 bases and the J segment 1 base; nucleotides outside the gene matches: 12. Written as DNA, the CDR3 is TGTGCCAGCAGCTTGGGCCCCTATCGGGACAGCAATAACTATGGCTACACCTTC. This encodes CASSLGPYRDSNNYGYTF.

This sequence joins TRBV9 and TRBJ2-3; 11 bases map to TRBD2. This CDR3 contains 16 residues. V lost 3 bases and J lost 4; bases outside the gene matches: 7. Germline V CDR1 and CDR2: SGDLS, YYNGEE. This CDR3 reads CASSELAGGKADTQYF. CDR3 DNA: TGTGCCAGCAGCGAGCTAGCGGGAGGAAAGGCAGATACGCAGTATTTT. The variable domain in full, completed from reference TRBV9 and TRBJ2-3, reads DSGVTQTPKHLITATGQRVTLRCSPRSGDLSVYWYQQSLDQGLQFLIQYYNGEERAKGNILERFSAQQFPDLHSELNLSSLELGDSALYFCASSELAGGKADTQYFGPGTRLTVL.

This chain uses TRBV5-1 with TRBJ2-7; no reliable D call. CDR3 length: 16 amino acids. Between the trimmed V and J ends, which lost 4 bases and 5 bases, there was a span of 22 bases. CDR1 and CDR2 from the germline V gene are SGHRS and YFSETQ. The DNA for the CDR3 is TGCGCCAGCAGCCCGCGTCGGCTCCCGGACGTTGACGAGCAGTACTTC. This translates into CASSPRRLPDVDEQYF.

Details on this clone: Other DNA sequences of this sample code for an identical CDR3. The chain joins TRBV28 to TRBJ2-2; the D call may be TRBD1 or TRBD2 (5 bases each). Germline V gene lookup returns CDR1 MDHEN and CDR2 SYDVKM. V was pared by 5 bases and J by 1 base, with 8 bases between. This CDR3 spans 14 amino acids. Here the CDR3 DNA reads TGTGCCAGCAGTCGGGACGGGAACACCGGGGAGCTGTTTTTT. Translating it yields CASSRDGNTGELFF.

The V call is TRBV7-9, the J call TRBJ2-1; no clear D. This CDR3 region has 17 residues. Trimming removed 2 bases from V and 4 bases from J, with 18 bases in between. CDR1 is SEHNR, CDR2 FQNEAQ, per germline (reference sequence). CDR3 sequence: CASSLSQVPQEYNEQFF. The CDR3 nucleotides read TGTGCCAGCAGCTTAAGTCAGGTCCCCCAAGAGTACAATGAGCAGTTCTTC.

The chain combines TRBV7-9 with TRBJ1-4, with D perhaps TRBD1 (6 bases). The V gene lost 4 bases and the J gene lost 1 base, with 7 bases spanning the gap. CDR1 is SEHNR, CDR2 FQNEAQ, per germline (reference sequence). There are 14 residues in the CDR3. The CDR3 coding sequence is TGTGCCAGCAGCTCACAGGGAACTAATGAAAAACTGTTTTTT. Its translation: CASSSQGTNEKLFF.